The rows below give T cell receptor beta chains drawn from one sample of a study of CD4 T cells in relation to SARS-CoV-2 and coronaviruses. This table comes from immunoSEQ multiplex PCR, and its TCRdb copy is limited to in-frame clones, with some not included. The sample includes roughly 36,000 clones, 75% to 90% of them seen just once. Specimen: memory CD4+ T cells from PBMCs. The receptors originated from an adult with COVID-19. Both conserved end residues are part of each CDR3. The D gene is left open where the match is weak.

v_call: TRBV30; j_call: TRBJ1-3; d_call: .; cdr3_aa: CAWSTGNTIYF; cdr3_nt: TGTGCCTGGAGTACTGGAAACACCATATATTTT
v_call: TRBV3-1/TRBV3-2; j_call: TRBJ1-5; d_call: .; cdr3_aa: CASSQGPTGLQPQHF; cdr3_nt: TGTGCCAGCAGCCAAGGGCCCACAGGACTACAGCCCCAGCATTTT
v_call: TRBV6-2/TRBV6-3; j_call: TRBJ2-7; d_call: .; cdr3_aa: CASSIPGVRNEQYF; cdr3_nt: TGTGCCAGCAGCATTCCGGGGGTTCGGAACGAGCAGTACTTC
v_call: TRBV30; j_call: TRBJ1-4; d_call: TRBD1; cdr3_aa: CAWSVDRVNEKLFF; cdr3_nt: TGTGCCTGGAGTGTGGACAGGGTTAATGAAAAACTGTTTTTT
v_call: TRBV5-1; j_call: TRBJ2-5; d_call: .; cdr3_aa: CASSLLAFQETQYF; cdr3_nt: TGCGCCAGCAGCTTGCTGGCCTTCCAAGAGACCCAGTACTTC
v_call: TRBV9; j_call: TRBJ1-2; d_call: .; cdr3_aa: CASSVATGQGRDGYTF; cdr3_nt: TGTGCCAGCAGCGTAGCTACGGGGCAGGGTCGGGATGGCTACACCTTC
v_call: TRBV28; j_call: TRBJ2-5; d_call: TRBD1; cdr3_aa: CASSLTGGETQYF; cdr3_nt: TGTGCCAGCAGTCTTACAGGGGGAGAGACCCAGTACTTC
v_call: TRBV19; j_call: TRBJ2-1; d_call: TRBD2; cdr3_aa: CASNLAGVGSYNEQFF; cdr3_nt: TGTGCCAGTAATCTAGCGGGAGTGGGCTCCTACAATGAGCAGTTCTTC
v_call: TRBV5-4; j_call: TRBJ1-4; d_call: .; cdr3_aa: CASSRDRTPNEKLFF; cdr3_nt: TGTGCCAGCAGCCGCGACAGGACCCCCAATGAAAAACTGTTTTTT
v_call: TRBV24-1; j_call: TRBJ2-7; d_call: .; cdr3_aa: CATSDSGRPREQYF; cdr3_nt: TGTGCCACCAGTGATTCGGGACGGCCTAGGGAGCAGTACTTC
v_call: TRBV2; j_call: TRBJ1-6; d_call: .; cdr3_aa: CASSPDGGYNSPLHF; cdr3_nt: TGTGCCAGCAGTCCGGACGGAGGTTATAATTCACCCCTCCACTTT
v_call: TRBV7-9; j_call: TRBJ2-2; d_call: .; cdr3_aa: CASSFVDRAGELFF; cdr3_nt: TGTGCCAGCAGCTTTGTAGATAGGGCCGGGGAGCTGTTTTTT
v_call: TRBV12-3/TRBV12-4; j_call: TRBJ1-5; d_call: .; cdr3_aa: CASSLAGDQPQHF; cdr3_nt: TGTGCCAGCAGTTTGGCCGGCGATCAGCCCCAGCATTTT
v_call: TRBV30; j_call: TRBJ1-5; d_call: .; cdr3_aa: CAWSVGNQPQHF; cdr3_nt: TGTGCCTGGAGTGTCGGTAATCAGCCCCAGCATTTT
v_call: TRBV10-2; j_call: TRBJ2-1; d_call: TRBD2; cdr3_aa: CASRAGLAVPEQFF; cdr3_nt: TGCGCCAGCAGGGCGGGACTAGCGGTACCTGAGCAGTTCTTC
v_call: TRBV13; j_call: TRBJ2-1; d_call: .; cdr3_aa: CASSSSVGVGEQFF; cdr3_nt: TGTGCCAGCAGCTCTTCGGTGGGGGTGGGTGAGCAGTTCTTC